One and the same sample provided the 20 T cell receptor beta chains below, sequenced in a study of shared clonotypes between healthy human individuals. Libraries were prepared by immunoSEQ multiplex PCR; TCRdb keeps only in-frame clonotypes and omits some of them. The sample has some 1.5 million clones; approximately 98% are singletons. The sample taken for sequencing was naive CD4+ T cells sorted from blood. Subset noted: CD45RA+ positively selected. The receptor set was obtained from a man aged 30-40 years in good health.

This clone was seen just once. The chain carries TRBV28 and TRBJ1-2; no reliable D call. Germline CDR1 is MDHEN and CDR2 is SYDVKM. The CDR3 runs 13 residues. Trimming cost V 5 bases and J 1 base, with 8 bases left between them. CDR3 bases: TGTGCCAGCAGTGAGGCCTTTAACTATGGCTACACCTTC. Protein product: CASSEAFNYGYTF.

The chain employs TRBV7-9 and TRBJ2-1; maybe TRBD1 (5 bases). Germline V gene data show CDR1 as SEHNR and CDR2 as FQNEAQ (reference sequence). The CDR3 has 13 residues. V lost 11 bases, J lost 3 bases, and 14 bases lay in between. CDR3 coding DNA: TGTGCCGGCGGTAAGACAGTCTACAATGAGCAGTTCTTC. As protein: CAGGKTVYNEQFF.

The chain is built from TRBV29-1 and TRBJ1-1, with TRBD1 matching 7 bases. Germline V gives CDR1 SQVTM, CDR2 ANQGSEA. V gave up 2 bases and J gave up 5 bases; unmatched junction bases: 5. This CDR3 spans 13 amino acids. DNA for the CDR3: TGCAGCGTTGAATGGCAGGGGGTAACTGAAGCTTTCTTT. Translating it yields CSVEWQGVTEAFF.

This clone was detected once. The J gene is TRBJ2-3, the V gene TRBV28; 10 positions agree with TRBD1. The CDR3 contains 14 residues. From germline, CDR1 is MDHEN and CDR2 SYDVKM. The V and J ends lost 6 bases and 5 bases, in that order; junction bases with no gene match: 5. The DNA of the CDR3 is TGTGCCAGCAGAACCGGGACAGGGGTAGATACGCAGTATTTT. It specifies CASRTGTGVDTQYF.

The chain employs TRBV11-2 and TRBJ2-6, with 9 bases matching TRBD1. CDR3 length equals 18 residues. Trimming took 3 bases from V and 2 from J; bases not matched to a gene: 8. Germline V lookup: CDR1 SGHAT, CDR2 FQNNGV. CDR3 coding DNA: TGTGCCAGCAGCTTCGGACAGGGGCATGTTCCTGGGGCCAACGTCCTGACTTTC. Amino acids: CASSFGQGHVPGANVLTF.

The table lists this clone with a count of one. V is TRBV2 and J is TRBJ2-7; TRBD2 agrees at 8 bases. This CDR3 spans 14 amino acids. The ends lost 4 bases at V and 3 bases at J; junction bases unmatched: 5. CDR1 SNHLY and CDR2 FYNNEI come from the germline V gene. The CDR3 protein is CASSATSGNYEQYF. CDR3 in DNA: TGTGCCAGCAGTGCCACTAGCGGAAACTACGAGCAGTACTTC.

The CDR3 loop reads CSVEVRGRPYSSYTF. CDR3 nucleotides: TGCAGCGTTGAAGTTAGGGGACGGCCCTATTCGAGCTACACCTTC. This chain links TRBV29-1 with TRBJ1-2, with D possibly TRBD1 on 5 matching bases. This CDR3 has 15 amino acids. Germline values: CDR1 SQVTM, CDR2 ANQGSEA. V lost 1 base to trimming and J lost 9 bases, with 21 bases between them.

This chain links TRBV28 with TRBJ1-1; D not certain. Germline assignment: CDR1 MDHEN and CDR2 SYDVKM. The CDR3 loop spans 14 amino acids. Trimming stripped 5 bases from V and 7 bases from J, with 17 bases between. In DNA form, the CDR3 reads TGTGCCAGCAGTGATACTTGGCCGGAGAATGAAGCTTTCTTT. Amino acid sequence: CASSDTWPENEAFF.

V usage is TRBV29-1 and J usage is TRBJ2-1; TRBD2 aligns across 10 bases. The CDR3 consists of 13 residues. V lost 7 bases, J lost 3 bases, and 3 bases stayed unmatched. Per the germline V gene, CDR1 is SQVTM and CDR2 is ANQGSEA. The CDR3 loop reads CSAWTSGYNEQFF. CDR3 bases: TGCAGCGCCTGGACTAGCGGCTACAATGAGCAGTTCTTC.

V usage is TRBV4-3 and J usage is TRBJ2-3; D gene unclear. The CDR3 has 15 residues. The V end lost 1 base, the J end lost 0 bases, and 8 bases lay between the germline ends. CDR1 and CDR2 (germline): LGHNA, YSLEER. The CDR3 is CASSQVFQSTDTQYF. The CDR3 DNA is TGCGCCAGCAGCCAAGTCTTTCAGAGCACAGATACGCAGTATTTT.

The chain is built from TRBV5-1 and TRBJ1-4; D is uncertain. Between the trimmed V and J ends, which lost 4 bases and 8 bases, there was a span of 9 bases. Germline loops: CDR1 SGHRS, CDR2 YFSETQ. CDR3 size: 12 residues. CDR3 coding DNA: TGCGCCAGCAGCCTAAACTGGGAAAAACTGTTTTTT. It yields the protein CASSLNWEKLFF.

The V call is TRBV19, the J call TRBJ2-7; D is possibly TRBD2 (5 bases). The germline CDR1 and CDR2 sequences are LNHDA and SQIVND (reference sequence). CDR3 length: 15 amino acids. The V and J ends lost 7 bases and 0 bases respectively, with 16 bases between them. This chain's CDR3 is CASKKSPGISYEQYF. The CDR3 DNA is TGTGCCAGTAAGAAATCCCCGGGAATCTCCTACGAGCAGTACTTC. The full variable domain, in which reference TRBV19 and TRBJ2-7 provide the parts outside the CDR3, is DGGITQSPKYLFRKEGQNVTLSCEQNLNHDAMYWYRQDPGQGLRLIYYSQIVNDFQKGDIAEGYSVSREKKESFPLTVTSAQKNPTAFYLCASKKSPGISYEQYFGPGTRLTVT.

The rearrangement links TRBV28 to TRBJ2-7, with D possibly matching TRBD2 (6 bases). The V end was cut by 5 bases, the J end by 3 bases, with 20 bases between. The CDR3 has 16 residues. The germline CDR1 and CDR2 sequences are MDHEN and SYDVKM. For the CDR3, the DNA is TGTGCCAGCAGTCACCGCCCGGGAGCCGGAGACTACGAGCAGTACTTC. It yields the protein CASSHRPGAGDYEQYF.

J is TRBJ2-7 and V is TRBV2; 9 nucleotides match TRBD1. Per germline, CDR1 SNHLY and CDR2 FYNNEI. V was clipped by 5 bases and J by 3 bases; unmatched bases: 5. This CDR3 is 14 amino acids long. Here the CDR3 DNA reads TGTGCCAGCAGTATTCAGGGACAGGGCTACGAGCAGTACTTC. This translates into CASSIQGQGYEQYF.

This chain joins TRBV27 and TRBJ2-7; 10 bases match TRBD2. Germline V gives CDR1 MNHEY, CDR2 SMNVEV (reference sequence). This CDR3 is 15 amino acids long. Unmatched junction bases numbered 8, after V lost 5 bases and J lost 4 bases. The CDR3 sequence: CASSRVAGGLYEQYF. The CDR3 bases are TGTGCCAGCAGTCGGGTAGCGGGAGGTCTGTACGAGCAGTACTTC.

This clone has just one count. The gene calls are TRBV19 and TRBJ2-1, with 11 bases matching TRBD2. V was pared by 3 bases and J by 5 bases, with 3 bases of the junction left unmatched. This CDR3 comprises 15 residues. Germline V gives CDR1 LNHDA, CDR2 SQIVND (reference sequence). CDR3 region: CASSMGTSGNNEQFF. CDR3 bases: TGTGCCAGTAGTATGGGGACTAGCGGAAACAATGAGCAGTTCTTC.

Details on this clone: Within the sample, other DNA sequences also encode this same CDR3. The chain couples TRBV28 to TRBJ2-7; no reliable D call. The CDR3 totals 12 residues. The V and J ends lost 2 bases and 0 bases respectively, with 2 bases between them. Germline CDR1 is MDHEN and CDR2 is SYDVKM. The CDR3 loop reads CASSLTSYEQYF. CDR3 nucleotides: TGTGCCAGCAGTTTAACCTCCTACGAGCAGTACTTC.

This chain connects TRBV5-1 to TRBJ1-1, with TRBD1 matching 8 bases. Germline V lookup: CDR1 SGHRS, CDR2 YFSETQ. CDR3 length equals 15 residues. V lost 6 bases, J lost 0 bases, and 7 bases stayed unmatched. In nucleotides, the CDR3 is TGCGCCAGCACCCTGAGGACAGGGATGAACACTGAAGCTTTCTTT. It translates to CASTLRTGMNTEAFF.

Regarding this clone: This same CDR3 is encoded by further DNA sequences in the sample. The chain is built from TRBV7-9 and TRBJ2-7; 8 bases map to TRBD1. CDR3 length: 14 residues. The V gene end was trimmed by 2 bases and the J gene end by 2 bases; junction bases not matched to a gene: 2. Germline CDR1 SEHNR, CDR2 FQNEAQ (reference sequence). Here the CDR3 reads CASSLTGGTYEQYF. CDR3 nucleotides: TGTGCCAGCAGCTTAACAGGGGGGACCTACGAGCAGTACTTC.

V gene TRBV5-4 combines with J gene TRBJ2-1, with 9 nucleotides matching TRBD2. The length of the CDR3 is 15 residues. The V segment lost 1 base and the J segment 8 bases; nucleotides outside the gene matches: 7. Looked up from germline, CDR1 is SGHNT and CDR2 is YYREEE (reference sequence). The chain's CDR3 is CASSLSSGILDEQFF. The CDR3 nucleotides read TGTGCCAGCAGCTTGTCTAGCGGGATATTGGATGAGCAGTTCTTC. Complete variable domain (other parts from reference TRBV5-4 and TRBJ2-1): ETGVTQSPTHLIKTRGQQVTLRCSSQSGHNTVSWYQQALGQGPQFIFQYYREEENGRGNFPPRFSGLQFPNYSSELNVNALELDDSALYLCASSLSSGILDEQFFGPGTRLTVL.